The 31 T cell receptor beta chains below were found in one sample sequenced in a study of blood T cell repertoires in COVID-19. Only in-frame clones appear in the TCRdb table, and some are missing; sequencing was by immunoSEQ multiplex PCR. The sample consists of just under 100,000 clones, 85% to 90% of them appearing once. Sequenced material: peripheral blood. The receptors stem from a woman in her sixties or seventies in a cohort sampled during active or convalescent COVID-19.

V usage is TRBV7-6 and J usage is TRBJ1-2; 9 bases are a match to TRBD1. CDR3 length equals 15 residues. V shed 0 bases and J 8 bases; nucleotides not matched to a gene: 7. CDR1 is SGHVS and CDR2 is FNYEAQ in the germline V gene. The CDR3, as DNA: TGTGCCAGCAGCTTAGCGCTGGGACAGGGAGGCGGCTACACCTTC. Translating it yields CASSLALGQGGGYTF.

The rearrangement joins TRBV7-9 to TRBJ1-1, with D unclear. V shed 1 base and J shed 7 bases, with 10 bases lying between them. The CDR3 runs 13 residues. The germline gives CDR1 SEHNR, CDR2 FQNEAQ (reference sequence). CDR3 protein: CASSLEVGSEAFF. The DNA of the CDR3 is TGTGCCAGCAGCTTAGAAGTGGGCAGTGAAGCTTTCTTT.

V usage is TRBV28 and J usage is TRBJ1-2; 7 positions agree with TRBD1. This CDR3 has 15 amino acids. Germline CDR1 and CDR2: MDHEN and SYDVKM. Unmatched junction bases numbered 10, after V lost 1 base and J lost 8 bases. The CDR3: CASSLLGQGEGGYTF. CDR3 sequence (DNA): TGTGCCAGCAGTTTATTAGGTCAGGGGGAAGGCGGCTACACCTTC.

The rearrangement links TRBV7-9 to TRBJ2-7, with TRBD1 as a possible D gene (5 bases). Trimming pared 5 bases from V and 5 bases from J, leaving 16 bases between. From germline, CDR1 is SEHNR and CDR2 FQNEAQ (reference sequence). The CDR3 spans 14 residues. The CDR3 DNA is TGTGCCAGCAGCCCCTATGGTGGGGCAAACGAGCAGTACTTC. Its translation is CASSPYGGANEQYF.

This CDR3 reads CASSLSSGTGTNYGYTF. CDR3 in DNA: TGCGCCAGCAGCTTGAGTTCCGGGACAGGGACTAACTATGGCTACACCTTC. J is TRBJ1-2 and V is TRBV5-1; 9 bases line up with TRBD1. V lost 1 base to trimming and J lost 0 bases; unmatched junction nucleotides: 7. The germline gives CDR1 SGHRS, CDR2 YFSETQ. The CDR3 loop spans 17 amino acids.

The J gene is TRBJ2-7, the V gene TRBV9; TRBD2 aligns across 7 bases. V trimming: 1 base; J trimming: 6 bases; junction bases outside the gene matches: 13. This CDR3 spans 16 amino acids. Germline V gene lookup returns CDR1 SGDLS and CDR2 YYNGEE. CDR3 DNA sequence: TGTGCCAGCAGCGTAAATCATCTCGGGGGGTTTACCGAGCAGTACTTC. This translates into CASSVNHLGGFTEQYF.

The rearrangement links TRBV6-5 to TRBJ1-1, with 10 bases lining up with TRBD1. Trimming removed 6 bases from V and 0 bases from J; junction bases left unmatched: 1. The CDR3 is 14 amino acids. The germline gives CDR1 MNHEY, CDR2 SVGAGI. CDR3 protein: CASRGQGLNTEAFF. The CDR3 coding sequence is TGTGCCAGCAGGGGACAGGGGTTGAACACTGAAGCTTTCTTT.

This chain joins TRBV19 and TRBJ2-7; TRBD1 is a possible D gene (5 bases). V was shortened by 3 bases and J by 6 bases, with 12 bases between the two germline ends. The CDR3 loop spans 13 amino acids. CDR1 is LNHDA and CDR2 is SQIVND in the germline V gene (reference sequence). The CDR3 nucleotides read TGTGCCAGTAGTATTGATTGGACAACCGAGCAGTACTTC. Amino acid sequence: CASSIDWTTEQYF.

The chain joins TRBV6-1 to TRBJ1-5; D is unresolved. V lost 5 bases and J lost 1, with 6 bases in between. There are 13 residues in the CDR3. Germline V gives CDR1 MNHNS, CDR2 SASEGT. The CDR3 nucleotides are TGTGCCAGCAGTTCCAGGAGCAATCAGCCCCAGCATTTT. It specifies CASSSRSNQPQHF.

The J gene is TRBJ1-3, the V gene TRBV5-6; no clear D. The germline V gene encodes CDR1 SGHDT and CDR2 YYEEEE. V was pared by 0 bases and J by 0 bases, with 7 bases between. The CDR3 is made up of 15 amino acids. This CDR3 is CASSLGRSSGNTIYF. Written as DNA, the CDR3 is TGTGCCAGCAGCTTGGGTAGATCCTCTGGAAACACCATATATTTT.

The genes are TRBV25-1 and TRBJ1-3, with a weak D call TRBD1 (6 bases). The CDR3 loop spans 15 amino acids. Germline lookup yields CDR1 MGHDK and CDR2 SYGVNS. V shed 5 bases and J shed 0 bases, with 11 bases lying between them. The CDR3 nucleotides read TGTGCCAGCAGTCTTCAGGGGCTCTCTGGAAACACCATATATTTT. This gives the protein CASSLQGLSGNTIYF.

In its sample, this clone was seen once. This rearrangement joins TRBV5-4 to TRBJ1-5; 9 nucleotides line up with TRBD1. V lost 4 bases and J lost 1; bases outside the gene matches: 6. The CDR3 spans 16 residues. Germline loops: CDR1 SGHNT, CDR2 YYREEE (reference sequence). The CDR3 DNA reads as TGTGCCAGCAGCCTCGGGACAGGGAGAAGCAATCAGCCCCAGCATTTT. Amino acid sequence: CASSLGTGRSNQPQHF.

The rearrangement uses TRBV5-1 and TRBJ2-3; 11 positions match TRBD2. After removal of 1 base from V and 5 bases from J, the junction contained 9 bases not matched to a gene. The CDR3 consists of 17 residues. CDR1 SGHRS and CDR2 YFSETQ come from the germline V gene. In nucleotides, the CDR3 is TGCGCCAGCAGCTTGCCGCAACTAGCGGGAGTAATAGATACGCAGTATTTT. Its protein product is CASSLPQLAGVIDTQYF. The variable domain in full, with the rest retrieved from reference TRBV5-1 and TRBJ2-3, is KAGVTQTPRYLIKTRGQQVTLSCSPISGHRSVSWYQQTPGQGLQFLFEYFSETQRNKGNFPGRFSGRQFSNSRSEMNVSTLELGDSALYLCASSLPQLAGVIDTQYFGPGTRLTVL.

In DNA, the CDR3 is TGCGCCAGCAGCTTACTAGCGGGAGGAATGGGTTACAATGAGCAGTTCTTC. This sequence encodes CASSLLAGGMGYNEQFF. The rearrangement uses TRBV5-1 and TRBJ2-1; TRBD2 matches 12 bases. The V segment lost 2 bases and the J segment 4 bases; nucleotides outside the gene matches: 7. This CDR3 spans 17 amino acids. Germline V gene data show CDR1 as SGHRS and CDR2 as YFSETQ. Drawing the rest from reference TRBV5-1 and TRBJ2-1, the complete variable domain is KAGVTQTPRYLIKTRGQQVTLSCSPISGHRSVSWYQQTPGQGLQFLFEYFSETQRNKGNFPGRFSGRQFSNSRSEMNVSTLELGDSALYLCASSLLAGGMGYNEQFFGPGTRLTVL.

V gene TRBV4-2 combines with J gene TRBJ2-7; 7 bases line up with TRBD1. The V gene end was trimmed by 0 bases and the J gene end by 2 bases; junction bases not matched to a gene: 4. Germline CDR1 reads LGHNA; CDR2 reads YNFKEQ. The CDR3 extends over 15 amino acids. The CDR3 is CASSQEYGTAYEQYF. CDR3 DNA: TGTGCCAGCAGCCAAGAATATGGGACAGCCTACGAGCAGTACTTC.

This clone was recorded only once. The chain recombines TRBV6-6 with TRBJ2-5; 8 positions match TRBD2. The ends lost 5 bases at V and 5 bases at J; junction bases unmatched: 10. Germline assignment: CDR1 MNHNY and CDR2 SVGAGI (reference sequence). The CDR3 runs to 15 residues. The CDR3 coding sequence is TGTGCCAGCAGTATGACGGGGGGGCTATACGAGACCCAGTACTTC. Its translation: CASSMTGGLYETQYF.

The chain combines TRBV11-3 with TRBJ2-1; 7 bases align to TRBD1. From germline, CDR1 is SGHNT and CDR2 YENEEA. The J segment lost 8 bases and the V segment lost 2 bases, leaving 9 bases of the junction unmatched. The CDR3 totals 15 residues. The CDR3 coding sequence is TGTGCCAGCAGCTTAAGAGAGGGGGCAAGGGATGAGCAGTTCTTC. Translated, it gives CASSLREGARDEQFF.

The CDR3 is CASSLAREAFF. In DNA, the CDR3 is TGTGCCAGCAGTTTGGCCAGGGAAGCTTTCTTT. The chain uses TRBV28 and TRBJ1-1; D gene ambiguous. From germline, CDR1 is MDHEN and CDR2 SYDVKM. The CDR3 is 11 residues long. V was shortened by 3 bases and J by 8 bases, with 7 bases between the two germline ends.

V is TRBV28 and J is TRBJ2-2, with D maybe TRBD1 (5 bases). CDR1 is MDHEN, CDR2 SYDVKM, per germline. V lost 6 bases to trimming and J lost 2 bases, with 7 bases between them. CDR3 length: 13 residues. The CDR3 is CASRGPNTGELFF. The DNA for the CDR3 is TGTGCCAGCAGGGGGCCTAACACCGGGGAGCTGTTTTTT.

The chain joins TRBV4-2 to TRBJ1-2, with D possibly matching TRBD1 (5 bases). The CDR3 extends over 16 amino acids. Trimming took off 0 bases at V and 8 bases at J, with 19 bases between the two ends. In germline, CDR1 is LGHNA, CDR2 YNFKEQ. CDR3 in DNA: TGTGCCAGCAGCCAAGAGGCGGGCCAGGGACTGGGAGGCTACACCTTC. Its protein product is CASSQEAGQGLGGYTF.

V usage is TRBV9 and J usage is TRBJ2-3, with 11 bases fitting TRBD2. This CDR3 comprises 15 residues. V was clipped by 3 bases and J by 2 bases; unmatched bases: 2. Germline loops: CDR1 SGDLS, CDR2 YYNGEE. CDR3: CASSASGGYTDTQYF. The DNA of the CDR3 is TGTGCCAGCAGCGCTAGCGGGGGGTACACAGATACGCAGTATTTT.

This sequence joins TRBV6-1 and TRBJ1-2; D call uncertain. CDR1 and CDR2 from the germline V gene are MNHNS and SASEGT. V lost 0 bases and J 4 bases, leaving 21 bases between the germline ends. This CDR3 has 18 amino acids. The CDR3 reads CASSEALRFPLASYGYTF. CDR3 nucleotides: TGTGCCAGCAGTGAAGCGCTTCGATTCCCCCTGGCAAGCTATGGCTACACCTTC.

This clone was seen more than once but under ten times. The genes are TRBV5-1 and TRBJ1-4; 7 bases align to TRBD1. CDR1 is SGHRS, CDR2 YFSETQ, per germline. The CDR3 runs 13 residues. V shed 5 bases and J 3 bases; nucleotides not matched to a gene: 1. CDR3 DNA: TGCGCCAGCAGAGGGACAGCTAATGAAAAACTGTTTTTT. Translated, it gives CASRGTANEKLFF.

This clone was observed at least ten times. The chain carries TRBV13 and TRBJ2-1; maybe TRBD2 (6 bases). This CDR3 region has 15 residues. Germline V CDR1 and CDR2: PRHDT, FYEKMQ (reference sequence). V was pared by 1 base and J by 4 bases, with 11 bases between. For the CDR3, the DNA is TGTGCCAGCAGCTTAGAGGGAGGTCCGTACAATGAGCAGTTCTTC. Its translation: CASSLEGGPYNEQFF.

The CDR3 protein is CASSLGGSYGYTF. The CDR3 nucleotides read TGTGCCAGCAGTTTGGGGGGGAGCTATGGCTACACCTTC. The V gene is TRBV12-3 or TRBV12-4, the J gene TRBJ1-2; tentatively, D is TRBD1 (5 bases). The germline V and J ends were trimmed by 3 bases and 4 bases, with 9 bases remaining between them. The CDR3 sequence is 13 residues long.

CDR3 loop: CSASSQGFSYGYTF. DNA for the CDR3: TGCAGTGCTAGTAGCCAGGGTTTTAGCTATGGCTACACCTTC. The J gene is TRBJ1-2, the V gene TRBV20-1, with D perhaps TRBD1 (5 bases). CDR1 is DFQATT, CDR2 SNEGSKA, per germline (reference sequence). This CDR3 is built from 14 residues. The germline V and J ends were trimmed by 3 bases and 4 bases, with 15 bases remaining between them.

This sequence joins TRBV18 and TRBJ2-7; D is uncertain. Germline V lookup: CDR1 KGHSH, CDR2 LQKENI. V lost 3 bases and J 5 bases, leaving 11 bases between the germline ends. This CDR3 comprises 13 residues. CDR3 DNA: TGTGCCAGCTCACCTCCCACATTTAACGAGCAGTACTTC. This codes for CASSPPTFNEQYF. Full variable domain (outside the CDR3, taken from reference TRBV18 and TRBJ2-7): NAGVMQNPRHLVRRRGQEARLRCSPMKGHSHVYWYRQLPEEGLKFMVYLQKENIIDESGMPKERFSAEFPKEGPSILRIQQVVRGDSAAYFCASSPPTFNEQYFGPGTRLTVT.

The chain couples TRBV30 to TRBJ1-1; the match to TRBD1 covers 7 bases. The germline V gene encodes CDR1 GTSNPN and CDR2 SVGIG (reference sequence). V shed 4 bases, J shed 10 bases, and the junction held 6 bases outside the gene matches. The CDR3 is made up of 11 amino acids. The CDR3 DNA sequence: TGTGCCTGGATCGGGACAGTCACAGCTTTCTTT. It encodes CAWIGTVTAFF.

The genes are TRBV5-1 and TRBJ1-2; 7 nucleotides line up with TRBD1. This CDR3 has 14 amino acids. Germline loops: CDR1 SGHRS, CDR2 YFSETQ. The ends lost 4 bases at V and 3 bases at J; junction bases unmatched: 6. The CDR3 loop is CASSIDRVHYGYTF. Here the CDR3 DNA reads TGCGCCAGCAGCATTGACAGGGTTCACTATGGCTACACCTTC.

This chain links TRBV24-1 with TRBJ2-2, with D unresolved. The CDR3 totals 14 residues. Looked up from germline, CDR1 is KGHDR and CDR2 is SFDVKD. The V and J ends lost 4 bases and 0 bases respectively, with 5 bases between them. CDR3 DNA sequence: TGTGCCACCAGTGAGTCCGCGAACACCGGGGAGCTGTTTTTT. Translated, it gives CATSESANTGELFF.

The CDR3 sequence: CASSRTSGSWNEQYF. The CDR3 DNA reads TGTGCCAGCAGCCGCACTAGCGGGAGCTGGAACGAGCAGTACTTC. The chain carries TRBV7-8 and TRBJ2-7, with 11 bases aligning to TRBD2. J lost 5 bases, V lost 5 bases, and 8 bases had no gene match. Germline V gene sequence: CDR1 SGHVS, CDR2 FQNEAQ. The CDR3 loop spans 15 amino acids.